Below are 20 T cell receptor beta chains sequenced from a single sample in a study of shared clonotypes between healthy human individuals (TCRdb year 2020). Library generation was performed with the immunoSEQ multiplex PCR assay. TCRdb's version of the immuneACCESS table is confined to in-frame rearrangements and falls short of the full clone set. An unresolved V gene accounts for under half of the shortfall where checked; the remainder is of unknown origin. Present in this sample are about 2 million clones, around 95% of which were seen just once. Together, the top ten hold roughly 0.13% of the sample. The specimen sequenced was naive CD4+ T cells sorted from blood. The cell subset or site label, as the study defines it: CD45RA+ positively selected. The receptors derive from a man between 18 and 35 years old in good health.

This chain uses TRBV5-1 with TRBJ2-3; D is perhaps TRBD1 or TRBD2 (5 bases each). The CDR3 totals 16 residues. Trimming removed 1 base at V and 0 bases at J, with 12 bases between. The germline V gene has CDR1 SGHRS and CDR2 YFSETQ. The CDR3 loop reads CASSLSGHASTDTQYF. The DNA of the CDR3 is TGCGCCAGCAGCTTGAGCGGACATGCTAGCACAGATACGCAGTATTTT.

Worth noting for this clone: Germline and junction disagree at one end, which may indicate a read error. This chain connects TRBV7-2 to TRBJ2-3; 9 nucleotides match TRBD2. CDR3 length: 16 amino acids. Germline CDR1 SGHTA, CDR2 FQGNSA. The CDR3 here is CASSFASGTSPNTQYF. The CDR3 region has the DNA TGTGCCAGCAGTTTTGCCTCCGGGACTAGCCCAAATACACAGTATTTT.

DNA of the CDR3: TGTGCCAGCAGTGCTGCGACCGGCTACGAGCAGTACTTC. This gives the protein CASSAATGYEQYF. J is TRBJ2-7 and V is TRBV11-3, with no clear D. From germline, CDR1 is SGHNT and CDR2 YENEEA. V was clipped by 6 bases and J by 3 bases, with 12 bases between them. The CDR3 contains 13 residues.

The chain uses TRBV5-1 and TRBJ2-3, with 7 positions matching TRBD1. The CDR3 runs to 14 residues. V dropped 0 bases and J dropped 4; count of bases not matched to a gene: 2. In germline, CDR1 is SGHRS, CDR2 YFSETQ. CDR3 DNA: TGCGCCAGCAGCTTGGAGGGGGCGTCAGATACGCAGTATTTT. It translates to CASSLEGASDTQYF.

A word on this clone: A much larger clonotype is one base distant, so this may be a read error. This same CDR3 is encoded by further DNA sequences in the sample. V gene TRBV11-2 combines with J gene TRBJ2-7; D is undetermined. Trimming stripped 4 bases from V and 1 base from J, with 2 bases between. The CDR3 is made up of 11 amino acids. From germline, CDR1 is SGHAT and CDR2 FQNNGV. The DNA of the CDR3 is TGTGCCAGCAGCTCTTCCTACGAGCAGTACTTC. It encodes CASSSSYEQYF.

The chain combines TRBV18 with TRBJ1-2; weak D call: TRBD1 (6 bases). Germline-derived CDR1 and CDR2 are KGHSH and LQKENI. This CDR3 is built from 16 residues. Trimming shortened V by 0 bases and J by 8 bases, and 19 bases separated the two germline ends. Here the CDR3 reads CASSPPVSKTGSGYTF. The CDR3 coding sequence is TGTGCCAGCTCACCACCTGTAAGTAAGACAGGATCAGGCTACACCTTC.

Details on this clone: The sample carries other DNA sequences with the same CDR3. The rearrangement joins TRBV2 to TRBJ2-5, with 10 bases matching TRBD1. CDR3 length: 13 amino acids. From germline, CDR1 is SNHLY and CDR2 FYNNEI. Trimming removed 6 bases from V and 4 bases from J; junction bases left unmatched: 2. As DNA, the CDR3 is TGTGCCAGCAGGGGACAGGGGAGAGAGACCCAGTACTTC. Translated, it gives CASRGQGRETQYF. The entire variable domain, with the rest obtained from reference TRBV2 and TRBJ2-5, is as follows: EPEVTQTPSHQVTQMGQEVILRCVPISNHLYFYWYRQILGQKVEFLVSFYNNEISEKSEIFDDQFSVERPDGSNFTLKIRSTKLEDSAMYFCASRGQGRETQYFGPGTRLLVL.

This CDR3 reads CASSLYPKGNQPQHF. CDR3 DNA: TGTGCCAGCAGTTTATACCCGAAAGGCAATCAGCCCCAGCATTTT. J is TRBJ1-5 and V is TRBV27; no firm D call. V lost 1 base and J lost 2, with 9 bases in between. Germline V gene lookup returns CDR1 MNHEY and CDR2 SMNVEV (reference sequence). The CDR3 has 15 amino acids.

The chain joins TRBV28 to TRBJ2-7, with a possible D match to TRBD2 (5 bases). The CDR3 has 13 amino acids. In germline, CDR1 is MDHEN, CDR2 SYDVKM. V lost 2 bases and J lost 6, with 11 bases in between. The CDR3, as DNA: TGTGCCAGCAGTTTAGAGGACCGGGGCGAGCAGTACTTC. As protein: CASSLEDRGEQYF.

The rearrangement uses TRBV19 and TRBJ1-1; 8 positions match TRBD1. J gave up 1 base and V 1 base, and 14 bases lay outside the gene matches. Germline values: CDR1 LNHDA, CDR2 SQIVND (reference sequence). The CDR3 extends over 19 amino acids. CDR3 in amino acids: CASSIGTGQGVTRNTEAFF. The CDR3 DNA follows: TGTGCCAGTAGTATAGGTACCGGACAGGGCGTGACTAGGAACACTGAAGCTTTCTTT.

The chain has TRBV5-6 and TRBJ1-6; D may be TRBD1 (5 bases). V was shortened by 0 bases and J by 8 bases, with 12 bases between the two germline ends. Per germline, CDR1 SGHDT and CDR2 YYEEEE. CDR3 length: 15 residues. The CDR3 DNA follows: TGTGCCAGCAGCTTGGGGCAGGGTTTTCATTCACCCCTCCACTTT. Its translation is CASSLGQGFHSPLHF.

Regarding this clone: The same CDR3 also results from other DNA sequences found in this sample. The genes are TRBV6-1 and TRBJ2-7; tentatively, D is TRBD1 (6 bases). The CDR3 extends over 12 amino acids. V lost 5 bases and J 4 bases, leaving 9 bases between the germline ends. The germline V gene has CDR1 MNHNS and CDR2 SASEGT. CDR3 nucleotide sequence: TGTGCCAGCAGTCCACAGGGTTACGAGCAGTACTTC. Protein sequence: CASSPQGYEQYF.

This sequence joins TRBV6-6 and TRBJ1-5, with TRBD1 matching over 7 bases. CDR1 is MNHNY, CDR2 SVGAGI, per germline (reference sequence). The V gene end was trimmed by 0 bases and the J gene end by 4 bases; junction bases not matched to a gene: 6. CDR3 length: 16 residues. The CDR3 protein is CASSYSPEGANQPQHF. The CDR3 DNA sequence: TGTGCCAGCAGTTACTCGCCTGAGGGGGCGAATCAGCCCCAGCATTTT.

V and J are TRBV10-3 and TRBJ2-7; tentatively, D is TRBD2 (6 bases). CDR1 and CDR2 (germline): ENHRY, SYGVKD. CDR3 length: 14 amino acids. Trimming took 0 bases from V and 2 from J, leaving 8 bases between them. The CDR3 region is CAISESAGPYEQYF. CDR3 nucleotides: TGTGCCATCAGTGAGTCTGCGGGGCCCTACGAGCAGTACTTC.

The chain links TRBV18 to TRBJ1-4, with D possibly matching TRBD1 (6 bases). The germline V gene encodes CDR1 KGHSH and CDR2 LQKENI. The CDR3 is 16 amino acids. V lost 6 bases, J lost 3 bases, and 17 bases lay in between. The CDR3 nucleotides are TGTGCCAGCTCTCCCATGGGGGCTGAGGCTAATGAAAAACTGTTTTTT. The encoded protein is CASSPMGAEANEKLFF.

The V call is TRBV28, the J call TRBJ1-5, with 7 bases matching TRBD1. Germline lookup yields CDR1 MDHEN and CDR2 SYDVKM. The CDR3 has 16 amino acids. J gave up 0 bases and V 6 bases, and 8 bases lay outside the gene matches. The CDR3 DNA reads TGTGCCAGCAGGTCTGTAGGGGGCCTTAGCAATCAGCCCCAGCATTTT. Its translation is CASRSVGGLSNQPQHF. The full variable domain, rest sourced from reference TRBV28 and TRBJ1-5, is DVKVTQSSRYLVKRTGEKVFLECVQDMDHENMFWYRQDPGLGLRLIYFSYDVKMKEKGDIPEGYSVSREKKERFSLILESASTNQTSMYLCASRSVGGLSNQPQHFGDGTRLSIL.

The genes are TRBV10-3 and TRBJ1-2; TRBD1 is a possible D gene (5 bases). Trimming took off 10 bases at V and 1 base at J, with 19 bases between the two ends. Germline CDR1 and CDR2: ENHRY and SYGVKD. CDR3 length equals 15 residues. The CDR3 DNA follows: TGTGCCAGCAGGTCATTAACCGGGGGTAACTATGGCTACACCTTC. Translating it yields CASRSLTGGNYGYTF.

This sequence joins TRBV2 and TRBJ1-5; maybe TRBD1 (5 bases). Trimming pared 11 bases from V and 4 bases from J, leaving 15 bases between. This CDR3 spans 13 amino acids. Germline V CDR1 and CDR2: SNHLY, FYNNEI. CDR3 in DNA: TGTGCCTCGAAACAGGAGACTAATCAGCCCCAGCATTTT. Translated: CASKQETNQPQHF.

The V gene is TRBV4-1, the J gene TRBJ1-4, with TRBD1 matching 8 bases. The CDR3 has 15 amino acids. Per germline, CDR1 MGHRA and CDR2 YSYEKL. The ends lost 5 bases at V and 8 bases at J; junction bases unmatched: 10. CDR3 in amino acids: CASSFSGTGSEKLFF. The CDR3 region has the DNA TGCGCCAGCAGCTTCTCCGGGACAGGTAGCGAAAAACTGTTTTTT.

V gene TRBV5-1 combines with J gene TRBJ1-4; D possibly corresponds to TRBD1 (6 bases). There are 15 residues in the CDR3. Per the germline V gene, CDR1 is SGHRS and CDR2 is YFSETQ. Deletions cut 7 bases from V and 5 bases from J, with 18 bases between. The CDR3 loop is CASSPGGQANEKLFF. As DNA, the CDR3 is TGCGCCAGCTCACCGGGGGGGCAGGCGAATGAAAAACTGTTTTTT.